The 28 T cell receptor beta chains below all came from one sample that was sequenced in a study of CD8+ T cells in alopecia areata. Sequencing used cDNA as its template, made by extracting RNA and reverse transcribing it. The repertoire was sequenced with immunoSEQ multiplex PCR; TCRdb's copy has only in-frame clones and lacks some. The sample carries 150,000 to 200,000 clones, approximately 57% recorded once. Indicated treatment: oral pan-JAK inhibitor, 5-10 mg twice daily. Material: CD4+ T cells sorted from blood, obtained at week 24, from a patient treated with tofacitinib. The receptors originated from a human donor with alopecia areata.

V gene TRBV2 combines with J gene TRBJ1-2; D gene ambiguous. V was pared by 1 base and J by 5 bases, with 5 bases between. CDR1 SNHLY and CDR2 FYNNEI come from the germline V gene. There are 12 residues in the CDR3. The CDR3 here is CASSEDGYGYTF. The CDR3 DNA reads as TGTGCCAGCAGTGAAGACGGATATGGCTACACCTTC.

This clone was detected only a few times. The chain carries TRBV4-1 and TRBJ2-2, with D perhaps matching TRBD1 or TRBD2 (5 bases each). CDR3 size: 16 residues. Trimming cost V 1 base and J 2 bases, with 11 bases left between them. The germline gives CDR1 MGHRA, CDR2 YSYEKL. This CDR3 is CASSQAGTVNTGELFF. For the CDR3, the DNA is TGCGCCAGCAGCCAAGCCGGGACGGTAAACACCGGGGAGCTGTTTTTT.

This chain links TRBV30 with TRBJ1-1, with D perhaps TRBD1 (5 bases). V lost 1 base and J lost 0, with 21 bases in between. Looked up from germline, CDR1 is GTSNPN and CDR2 is SVGIG (reference sequence). The CDR3 extends over 18 amino acids. CDR3 bases: TGTGCCTGGAGTGGATCAAGAAGGGTGGGGGGAATGAACACTGAAGCTTTCTTT. Translation gives CAWSGSRRVGGMNTEAFF.

This clone appeared a few times. The V gene is TRBV19, the J gene TRBJ2-3; D is perhaps TRBD1 or TRBD2 (6 bases each). The germline V gene has CDR1 LNHDA and CDR2 SQIVND (reference sequence). CDR3 length equals 16 residues. V was pared by 4 bases and J by 4 bases, with 18 bases between. This chain's CDR3 is CASSNPLSGAADTQYF. CDR3 sequence (DNA): TGTGCCAGTAGTAATCCTCTGTCGGGGGCGGCAGATACGCAGTATTTT.

This clone was recorded a few times. The chain carries TRBV6-6 and TRBJ2-1, with 11 bases identical to TRBD2. Unmatched junction bases numbered 4, after V lost 4 bases and J lost 5 bases. CDR3 length: 15 amino acids. Looked up from germline, CDR1 is MNHNY and CDR2 is SVGAGI (reference sequence). This CDR3 is CASSSSGGMNNEQFF. The CDR3, as DNA: TGTGCCAGCAGTTCTAGCGGGGGGATGAACAATGAGCAGTTCTTC.

V and J are TRBV15 and TRBJ2-7; D is perhaps TRBD1 (8 bases). Germline loops: CDR1 LNHNV, CDR2 YYDKDF (reference sequence). This CDR3 comprises 16 residues. V lost 5 bases to trimming and J lost 1 base, with 18 bases between them. The CDR3 is CATSRKGRDRSYEQYF. CDR3 nucleotide sequence: TGTGCCACCAGCCGAAAGGGGAGGGACAGGTCCTACGAGCAGTACTTC. The whole variable domain, remainder taken from reference TRBV15 and TRBJ2-7, is DAMVIQNPRYQVTQFGKPVTLSCSQTLNHNVMYWYQQKSSQAPKLLFHYYDKDFNNEADTPDNFQSRRPNTSFCFLDIRSPGLGDTAMYLCATSRKGRDRSYEQYFGPGTRLTVT.

This rearrangement joins TRBV25-1 to TRBJ2-7, with 9 bases matching TRBD1. This CDR3 region has 13 residues. Trimming removed 2 bases from V and 4 bases from J; junction bases left unmatched: 0. The V gene's germline CDR1 is MGHDK and CDR2 SYGVNS. DNA of the CDR3: TGTGCCAGCAGTGAAGACAGGGGGTACGAGCAGTACTTC. Translating gives CASSEDRGYEQYF.

The chain is built from TRBV27 and TRBJ2-3, with D unclear. Trimming cost V 6 bases and J 1 base, with 8 bases left between them. Germline V gene data show CDR1 as MNHEY and CDR2 as SMNVEV (reference sequence). CDR3 length: 13 residues. The CDR3, as DNA: TGTGCCAGCAGCCCCACGCGCACAGATACGCAGTATTTT. Translated: CASSPTRTDTQYF.

The V gene is TRBV6-1, the J gene TRBJ2-7, with a tentative D call TRBD2 (5 bases). The germline gives CDR1 MNHNS, CDR2 SASEGT. The V end lost 3 bases, the J end lost 2 bases, and 11 bases lay between the germline ends. The CDR3 is made up of 14 amino acids. Written as DNA, the CDR3 is TGTGCCAGCAGTGAGGCGGGCGGACCCTACGAGCAGTACTTC. As protein: CASSEAGGPYEQYF.

This clone came up a few times. V and J are TRBV29-1 and TRBJ2-6; D gene uncertain. Germline-derived CDR1 and CDR2 are SQVTM and ANQGSEA. Trimming took off 5 bases at V and 0 bases at J, with 14 bases between the two ends. CDR3 size: 16 residues. CDR3 residues: CSVSDGRPSGANVLTF. In DNA form, the CDR3 reads TGCAGCGTTTCCGACGGACGGCCCTCTGGGGCCAACGTCCTGACTTTC. Variable domain in full (rest from reference TRBV29-1 and TRBJ2-6): SAVISQKPSRDICQRGTSLTIQCQVDSQVTMMFWYRQQPGQSLTLIATANQGSEATYESGFVIDKFPISRPNLTFSTLTVSNMSPEDSSIYLCSVSDGRPSGANVLTFGAGSRLTVL.

J is TRBJ2-1 and V is TRBV2; 10 nucleotides line up with TRBD2. After removal of 8 bases from V and 9 bases from J, the junction contained 4 bases not matched to a gene. In germline, CDR1 is SNHLY, CDR2 FYNNEI. CDR3 length: 12 amino acids. The chain's CDR3 is CASERGGGEQFF. The CDR3 DNA follows: TGTGCCAGCGAGCGGGGGGGCGGTGAGCAGTTCTTC.

This clone was detected a few times. The chain combines TRBV30 with TRBJ1-4, with D maybe TRBD1 (5 bases). V shed 2 bases and J shed 3 bases, with 13 bases lying between them. Looked up from germline, CDR1 is GTSNPN and CDR2 is SVGIG (reference sequence). The CDR3 contains 15 residues. CDR3 sequence reads: CAWSTMTAPNEKLFF. The CDR3 DNA is TGTGCCTGGAGTACGATGACAGCTCCTAATGAAAAACTGTTTTTT. Complete variable domain (other parts from reference TRBV30 and TRBJ1-4): SQTIHQWPATLVQPVGSPLSLECTVEGTSNPNLYWYRQAAGRGLQLLFYSVGIGQISSEVPQNLSASRPQDRQFILSSKKLLLSDSGFYLCAWSTMTAPNEKLFFGSGTQLSVL.

In the case of this clone: The sample contains more than one DNA sequence encoding this CDR3. The chain uses TRBV29-1 and TRBJ2-2; D remains ambiguous. Trimming took 7 bases from V and 0 from J, leaving 12 bases between them. CDR3 size: 14 residues. The V gene's germline CDR1 is SQVTM and CDR2 ANQGSEA. The CDR3 spells CSGNTASNTGELFF. In DNA, the CDR3 is TGCAGCGGGAACACAGCCTCGAACACCGGGGAGCTGTTTTTT.

This chain joins TRBV28 and TRBJ1-2; D is perhaps TRBD1 (6 bases). The CDR3 totals 13 residues. The germline gives CDR1 MDHEN, CDR2 SYDVKM. The CDR3 is CAAGGGAYYGYTF. In DNA, the CDR3 is TGTGCAGCGGGCGGGGGCGCCTACTATGGCTACACCTTC.

This chain connects TRBV5-1 to TRBJ2-5; 8 bases align to TRBD1. The V and J ends lost 0 bases and 2 bases, in that order; junction bases with no gene match: 3. Germline CDR1 reads SGHRS; CDR2 reads YFSETQ. The CDR3 is 15 amino acids. The CDR3 DNA is TGCGCCAGCAGCTTGGGGACAGGGAGGCAAGAGACCCAGTACTTC. This sequence encodes CASSLGTGRQETQYF.

The rearrangement uses TRBV6-5 and TRBJ2-3; D may be TRBD1 (5 bases). The CDR3 has 14 amino acids. Trimming removed 7 bases from V and 12 bases from J, with 23 bases in between. Germline V gene sequence: CDR1 MNHEY, CDR2 SVGAGI. In DNA, the CDR3 is TGTGCCAGCACCCCGGAATTGGTACGGACATCTCAGTATTTT. It specifies CASTPELVRTSQYF.

The rearrangement uses TRBV6-4 and TRBJ2-7; a weak D match, TRBD2 (6 bases). The V end lost 6 bases, the J end lost 2 bases, and 17 bases lay between the germline ends. The CDR3 is made up of 15 amino acids. CDR1 is MRHNA and CDR2 is SNTAGT in the germline V gene. CDR3 region: CASSSRHGGPYEQYF. The CDR3 region has the DNA TGTGCCAGCAGCTCACGACACGGGGGTCCCTACGAGCAGTACTTC.

This chain connects TRBV7-2 to TRBJ2-3, with 8 positions matching TRBD2. CDR3 length: 15 residues. The trim removed 1 base at V and 5 bases at J, leaving 5 bases unmatched. Germline lookup yields CDR1 SGHTA and CDR2 FQGNSA. The CDR3 reads CASSLGSGGGDTQYF. CDR3 nucleotide sequence: TGTGCCAGCAGCTTAGGGTCCGGGGGGGGAGATACGCAGTATTTT.

J is TRBJ1-2 and V is TRBV5-1, with D possibly being TRBD1 (6 bases). The V and J ends lost 4 bases and 1 base respectively, with 8 bases between them. Germline CDR1 SGHRS, CDR2 YFSETQ. The CDR3 length is 13 residues. In DNA form, the CDR3 reads TGCGCCAGCAGCCCGGACAGTAACTATGGCTACACCTTC. It is translated as CASSPDSNYGYTF.

The rearrangement uses TRBV2 and TRBJ2-5; D remains unclear. The CDR3 has 11 residues. Germline CDR1 is SNHLY and CDR2 is FYNNEI. Trimming shortened V by 2 bases and J by 4 bases, and 2 bases separated the two germline ends. This CDR3 is CASSELETQYF. CDR3 coding DNA: TGTGCCAGCAGTGAACTAGAGACCCAGTACTTC.

This chain uses TRBV7-9 with TRBJ2-5; 7 positions match TRBD1. V lost 4 bases, J lost 1 base, and 3 bases stayed unmatched. Germline V gene sequence: CDR1 SEHNR, CDR2 FQNEAQ (reference sequence). CDR3 length equals 14 residues. CDR3 amino acids: CASSSRTGQETQYF. CDR3 DNA sequence: TGTGCCAGCAGCTCCCGGACAGGCCAAGAGACCCAGTACTTC. Supplemented by reference TRBV7-9 and TRBJ2-5, the full variable domain reads DTGVSQNPRHKITKRGQNVTFRCDPISEHNRLYWYRQTLGQGPEFLTYFQNEAQLEKSRLLSDRFSAERPKGSFSTLEIQRTEQGDSAMYLCASSSRTGQETQYFGPGTRLLVL.

The rearrangement uses TRBV29-1 and TRBJ2-1, with 10 bases lining up with TRBD1. Trimming removed 6 bases from V and 5 bases from J; junction bases left unmatched: 10. The length of the CDR3 is 15 residues. Germline V gene data show CDR1 as SQVTM and CDR2 as ANQGSEA. The CDR3 DNA reads TGCAGCGTAGAGAAGGGGACAGGGGCCAACAATGAGCAGTTCTTC. The encoded protein is CSVEKGTGANNEQFF.

The CDR3 region has the DNA TGCAGCCCCGAGGGGTTCAGGGGGTCTGTCAATCAGCCCCAGCATTTT. This codes for CSPEGFRGSVNQPQHF. This chain uses TRBV29-1 with TRBJ1-5, with 7 nucleotides matching TRBD1. Germline CDR1 reads SQVTM; CDR2 reads ANQGSEA. The CDR3 contains 16 residues. J was trimmed by 3 bases and V by 8 bases; bases with no gene match: 16. The full variable domain, rest sourced from reference TRBV29-1 and TRBJ1-5, is SAVISQKPSRDICQRGTSLTIQCQVDSQVTMMFWYRQQPGQSLTLIATANQGSEATYESGFVIDKFPISRPNLTFSTLTVSNMSPEDSSIYLCSPEGFRGSVNQPQHFGDGTRLSIL.

This clone was found a few times. This chain connects TRBV29-1 to TRBJ1-1; no reliable D call. Germline assignment: CDR1 SQVTM and CDR2 ANQGSEA. The ends were cut back, 2 bases at V and 0 bases at J, with 7 bases in the middle. The CDR3 loop spans 13 amino acids. CDR3 sequence: CSVETLMNTEAFF. Here the CDR3 DNA reads TGCAGCGTTGAAACGCTTATGAACACTGAAGCTTTCTTT.

This chain uses TRBV29-1 with TRBJ2-5, with 7 bases fitting TRBD2. The junction had 7 bases not matched to a gene; V was cut back by 4 bases and J by 5 bases. This CDR3 region has 13 residues. The germline V gene encodes CDR1 SQVTM and CDR2 ANQGSEA. This chain's CDR3 is CSVATSARETQYF. The CDR3 nucleotides read TGCAGCGTTGCTACTAGCGCTCGGGAGACCCAGTACTTC.

This clone was seen only once. Here the CDR3 DNA reads TGTGCCAGCAGCTCGACGACTAGCGGGGCCTACGAGCAGTACTTC. It translates to CASSSTTSGAYEQYF. The V and J genes are TRBV7-9 and TRBJ2-7, with 11 bases identical to TRBD2. Per germline, CDR1 SEHNR and CDR2 FQNEAQ (reference sequence). There are 15 residues in the CDR3. The trim removed 4 bases at V and 2 bases at J, leaving 4 bases unmatched.

This rearrangement joins TRBV5-1 to TRBJ1-2; unclear D gene. Germline CDR1 and CDR2: SGHRS and YFSETQ. With 4 bases removed from V and 0 bases from J, the gap between germline ends came to 13 bases. The CDR3 loop spans 15 amino acids. CDR3 coding DNA: TGCGCCAGCAGCCGGCTAGACGGGTCTAACTATGGCTACACCTTC. It translates to CASSRLDGSNYGYTF.

This clone was observed once. This chain uses TRBV29-1 with TRBJ2-1; 10 nucleotides agree with TRBD1. Germline V gene lookup returns CDR1 SQVTM and CDR2 ANQGSEA. The J segment lost 7 bases and the V segment lost 7 bases, leaving 13 bases of the junction unmatched. CDR3 length: 15 residues. This CDR3 reads CSAGPGTGDSNEQFF. The DNA of the CDR3 is TGCAGCGCGGGACCCGGGACAGGGGATTCGAATGAGCAGTTCTTC.